Reported below is one T cell receptor (beta chain). TCRdb keeps only in-frame clones here, not all; method: immunoSEQ multiplex PCR. The sample includes 120,000 or so clones, around nine tenths of them seen just once. This record belongs to a study of control samples from healthy donors and cancer patients. Germline loops: CDR1 MNHEY, CDR2 SVGAGI. CDR3 size: 15 residues. V gave up 5 bases and J gave up 2 bases; unmatched junction bases: 6. The sequencing sample was made of blood. The chain employs TRBV6-5 and TRBJ2-3, with 8 bases aligning to TRBD1. The TCR originated in a man aged 25 to 40 in good health. In nucleotides, the CDR3 is TGTGCCAGCAGTAGACAGGGGTCTACCACAGATACGCAGTATTTT. Translating it yields CASSRQGSTTDTQYF.